This record covers a single T cell receptor beta chain. Its antigen is unknown. This sample was taken from a study of OX40 agonist ivuxolimab in advanced cancers. Turning to the study itself: Participants, approximately 80% male, averaged around 64 years of age, ranging from about 23 to 90. Study-wide findings and caveats: Some patients without response likewise showed low normalized clonal expansion. Averaged across samples, CD8+ T cells carried more expanded clones than CD4+ did.

V gave up 0 bases and J gave up 5 bases; unmatched junction bases: 5. Germline values: CDR1 MNHEY, CDR2 SMNVEV (reference sequence). The CDR3 totals 15 residues. People who had autoimmune disease history or systemic immunosuppression were excluded. Assay: immunoSEQ multiplex PCR; the TCRdb copy retains only in-frame clones and omits some. The sample lists about 100,000 clones, under 95% occurring once. This receptor was obtained from an adult with an advanced solid tumor such as melanoma, head and neck, liver or kidney cancer. The V gene is TRBV27, the J gene TRBJ2-7; 9 positions agree with TRBD2. This specimen was CD4+ or CD8+ T cells sorted from blood, taken in a trial of the OX40 agonist ivuxolimab. CDR3 DNA sequence: TGTGCCAGCAGTTTATCGGCTAGCGGGAACAACGAGCAGTACTTC. Residues: CASSLSASGNNEQYF.